This TCR beta chain is from a study of intratumoral heterogeneity in liver cancer. In the study overall: Across the full approximately 14-patient cohort, most patients were male and the median age was 63 years. RNA-seq, DNA sequencing, TCR-seq and SNP array data from multiple regions of hepatocellular carcinoma specimens were combined in the study to investigate intratumor heterogeneity. Of the 71 multiregional samples collected from roughly 15 HCC patients in the overall cohort, around 49 were tumoral regions and about 20 were adjacent nontumoral regions. Study-wide conclusions, independent of this receptor: Limitations acknowledged by the authors included a relatively low number of patients and under-sampled representation of tumor-infiltrating lymphocytes.

Early-stage hepatocellular carcinoma was present in all patients, and no therapy was administered to any patient before surgical resection. None of the sampled areas showed macroscopic evidence of necrosis or hemorrhage. TCR sequencing (ImmunoSeq) was performed on multiple regions from two patients. Frozen tissue samples from resection were taken at least 1 cm away from one another. Samples labelled N were derived from nontumoral liver tissue adjacent to the tumor. Genomic DNA was isolated from bulk tissue with the DNeasy blood and tissue kit. This clone was counted only a few times. Its specific antigen is unknown. Base qualities are not recorded, but no much larger clone differs from it by a single base. The immunoSEQ assay was used to sequence TCR beta chain CDR3 regions from genomic DNA. Primers annealing to V and J segments amplified rearranged VDJ segments. From the authors' description of their analysis: The ImmunoSeq Analyzer software was used to calculate clonality and richness metrics. Differentially abundant clones between regions were identified using Fisher's exact test plus a beta-binomial method for added stringency. What TCRdb holds here is the immuneACCESS table cut down to in-frame rearrangements. Part of the clones is not present; checked against another copy, under half of the missing clones reflect an unresolved V gene, and the others are unexplained. The V and J calls and clone size come from that table; D and trimming were worked out from the DNA. A total of 5,500 to 7,500 clones appear in this sample, approximately 71% of them only once. The ten largest clonotypes hold roughly 20% of the sample.

The CDR3 has 18 amino acids, counting the end cysteine and phenylalanine. The read is trimmed to its CDR3 DNA, 54 bases read in frame from base 1. Compared with germline, V lacks 7 bases and J lacks 0 bases; bases without a gene match: 11. The germline V gene specifies SGHDT as CDR1 and YYEEEE as CDR2. This chain is built from TRBV5-6 and TRBJ2-2; 11 bases in the junction line up with TRBD1. This TCR was sampled from a man aged 70 or older with hepatocellular carcinoma. Here the sequenced sample was tumor-adjacent normal tissue, taken before any cancer treatment. The base sequence is TGTGCCAGCTCCATCCCGGGACAGGGGGGCGCGAACACCGGGGAGCTGTTTTTT. Protein translation: CASSIPGQGGANTGELFF.